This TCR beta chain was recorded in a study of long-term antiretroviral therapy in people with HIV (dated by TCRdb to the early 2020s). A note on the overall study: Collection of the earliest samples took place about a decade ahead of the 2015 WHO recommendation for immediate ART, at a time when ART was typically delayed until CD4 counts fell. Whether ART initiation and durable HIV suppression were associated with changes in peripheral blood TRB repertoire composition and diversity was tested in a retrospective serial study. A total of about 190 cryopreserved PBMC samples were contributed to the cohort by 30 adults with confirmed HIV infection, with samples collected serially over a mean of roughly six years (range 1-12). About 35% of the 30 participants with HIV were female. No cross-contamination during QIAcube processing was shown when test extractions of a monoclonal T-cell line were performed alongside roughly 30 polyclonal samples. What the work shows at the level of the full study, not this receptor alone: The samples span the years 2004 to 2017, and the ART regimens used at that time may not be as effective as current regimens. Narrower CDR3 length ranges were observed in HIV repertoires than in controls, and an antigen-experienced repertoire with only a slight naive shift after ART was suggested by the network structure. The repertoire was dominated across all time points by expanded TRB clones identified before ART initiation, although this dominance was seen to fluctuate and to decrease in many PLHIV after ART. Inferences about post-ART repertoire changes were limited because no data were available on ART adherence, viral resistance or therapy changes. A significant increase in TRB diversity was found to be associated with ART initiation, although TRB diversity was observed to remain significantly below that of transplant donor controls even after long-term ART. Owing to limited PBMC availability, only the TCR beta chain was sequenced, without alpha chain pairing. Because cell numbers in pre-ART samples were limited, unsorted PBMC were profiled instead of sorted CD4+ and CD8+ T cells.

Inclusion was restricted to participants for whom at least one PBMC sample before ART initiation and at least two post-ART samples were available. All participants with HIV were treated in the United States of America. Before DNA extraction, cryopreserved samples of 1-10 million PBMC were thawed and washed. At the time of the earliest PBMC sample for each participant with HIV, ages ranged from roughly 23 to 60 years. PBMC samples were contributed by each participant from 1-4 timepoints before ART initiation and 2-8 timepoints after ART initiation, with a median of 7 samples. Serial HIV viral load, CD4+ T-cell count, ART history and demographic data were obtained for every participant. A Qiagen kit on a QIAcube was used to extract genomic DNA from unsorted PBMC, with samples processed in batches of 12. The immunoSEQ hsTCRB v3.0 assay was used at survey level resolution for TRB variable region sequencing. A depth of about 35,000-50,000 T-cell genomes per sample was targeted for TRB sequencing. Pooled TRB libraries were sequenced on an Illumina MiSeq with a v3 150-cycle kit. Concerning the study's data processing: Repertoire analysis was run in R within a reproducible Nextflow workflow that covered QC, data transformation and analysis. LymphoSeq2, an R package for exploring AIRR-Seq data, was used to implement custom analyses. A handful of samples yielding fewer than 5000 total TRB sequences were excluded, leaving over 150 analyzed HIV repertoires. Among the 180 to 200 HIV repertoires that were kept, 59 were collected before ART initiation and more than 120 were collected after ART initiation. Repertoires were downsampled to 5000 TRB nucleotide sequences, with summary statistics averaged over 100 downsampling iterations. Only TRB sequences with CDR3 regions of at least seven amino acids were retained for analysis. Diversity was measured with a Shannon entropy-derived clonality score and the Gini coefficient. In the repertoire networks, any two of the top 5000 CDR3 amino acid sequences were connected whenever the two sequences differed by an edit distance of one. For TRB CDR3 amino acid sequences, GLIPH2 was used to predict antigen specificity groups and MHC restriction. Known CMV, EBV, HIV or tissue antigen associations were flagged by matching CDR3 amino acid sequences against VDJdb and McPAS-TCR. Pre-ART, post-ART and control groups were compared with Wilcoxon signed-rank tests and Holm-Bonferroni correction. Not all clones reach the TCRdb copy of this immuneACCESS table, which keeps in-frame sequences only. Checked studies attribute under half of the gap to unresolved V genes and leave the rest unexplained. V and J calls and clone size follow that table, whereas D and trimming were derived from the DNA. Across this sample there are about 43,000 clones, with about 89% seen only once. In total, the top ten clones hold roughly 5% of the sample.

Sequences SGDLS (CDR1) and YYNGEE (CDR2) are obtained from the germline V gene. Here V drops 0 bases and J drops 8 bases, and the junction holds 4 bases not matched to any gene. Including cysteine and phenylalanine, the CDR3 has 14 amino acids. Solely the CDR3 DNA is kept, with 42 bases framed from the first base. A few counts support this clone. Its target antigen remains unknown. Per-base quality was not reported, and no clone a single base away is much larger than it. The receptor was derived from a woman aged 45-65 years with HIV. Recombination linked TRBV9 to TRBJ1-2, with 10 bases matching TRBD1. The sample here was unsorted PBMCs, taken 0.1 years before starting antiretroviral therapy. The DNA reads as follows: TGTGCCAGCAGCGTAGGGGACAGGGGAGAGGGCTACACCTTC. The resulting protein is CASSVGDRGEGYTF.